This section outlines one T cell receptor beta chain sequence together with its context. The data are from a study of cytomegalovirus exposure and HLA in healthy donors. Primers: 60 Vbeta forward and 13 Jbeta reverse. Using immunoSEQ multiplex PCR, the repertoire was profiled, and TCRdb retains in-frame clones only, with some absent. The top ten hold 4% to 5% of the sample, which has 70,000 to 90,000 clones, roughly 70% seen once. The V and J ends lost 4 bases and 0 bases, in that order; junction bases with no gene match: 2. Germline assignment: CDR1 WNHNN and CDR2 SYGVQD (reference sequence). This CDR3 is 16 amino acids long.

This chain uses TRBV10-1 with TRBJ2-3; 12 nucleotides agree with TRBD2. The receptor was isolated from a man in his sixties in good health and CMV-seropositive. Sequencing used PBMCs. This CDR3 reads CASSGGTSGSTDTQYF. The CDR3 DNA follows: TGCGCCAGCAGTGGTGGGACTAGCGGGAGCACAGATACGCAGTATTTT.